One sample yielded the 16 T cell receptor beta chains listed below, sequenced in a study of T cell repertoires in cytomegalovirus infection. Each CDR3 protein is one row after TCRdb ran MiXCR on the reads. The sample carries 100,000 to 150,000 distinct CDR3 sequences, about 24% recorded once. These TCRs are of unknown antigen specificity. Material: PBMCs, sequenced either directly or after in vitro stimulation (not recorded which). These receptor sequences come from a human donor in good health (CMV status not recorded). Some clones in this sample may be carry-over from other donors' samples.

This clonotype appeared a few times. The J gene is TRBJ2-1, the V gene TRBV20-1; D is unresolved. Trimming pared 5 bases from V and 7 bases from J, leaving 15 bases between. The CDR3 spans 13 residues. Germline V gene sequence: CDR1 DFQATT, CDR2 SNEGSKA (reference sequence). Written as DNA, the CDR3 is TGCAGTGCTTGGAGATCGGTGTGGAATGAGCAGTTCTTC. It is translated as CSAWRSVWNEQFF.

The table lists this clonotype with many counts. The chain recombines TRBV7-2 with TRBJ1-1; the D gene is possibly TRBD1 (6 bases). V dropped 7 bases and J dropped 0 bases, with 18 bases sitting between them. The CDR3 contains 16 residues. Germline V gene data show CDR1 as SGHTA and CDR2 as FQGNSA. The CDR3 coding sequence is TGTGCCAGCACTCTACAGGGTCCCGTTATGAACACTGAAGCTTTCTTT. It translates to CASTLQGPVMNTEAFF.

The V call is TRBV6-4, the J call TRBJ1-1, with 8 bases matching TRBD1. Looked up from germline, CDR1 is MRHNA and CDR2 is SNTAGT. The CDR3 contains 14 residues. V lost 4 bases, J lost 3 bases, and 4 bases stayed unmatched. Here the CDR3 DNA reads TGTGCCAGCAGTGTCTCACAGGGGGACACTGAAGCTTTCTTT. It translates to CASSVSQGDTEAFF.

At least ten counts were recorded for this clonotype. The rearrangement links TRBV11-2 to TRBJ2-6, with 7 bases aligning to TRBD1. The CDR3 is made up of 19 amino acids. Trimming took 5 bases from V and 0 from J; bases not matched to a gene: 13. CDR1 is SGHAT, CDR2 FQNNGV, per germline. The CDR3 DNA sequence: TGTGCCAGCAGCACCTATACAGGGGTTCCGTTCTCTGGGGCCAACGTCCTGACTTTC. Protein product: CASSTYTGVPFSGANVLTF.

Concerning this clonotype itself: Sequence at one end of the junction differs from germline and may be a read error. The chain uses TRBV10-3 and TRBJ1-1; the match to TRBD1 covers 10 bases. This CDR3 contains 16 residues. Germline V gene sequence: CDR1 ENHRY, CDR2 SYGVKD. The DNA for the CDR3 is TGTGCCAACAGTGCTGAGCTTGGACAGGGGGGGACTGAAGCTTTCTTT. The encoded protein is CANSAELGQGGTEAFF.

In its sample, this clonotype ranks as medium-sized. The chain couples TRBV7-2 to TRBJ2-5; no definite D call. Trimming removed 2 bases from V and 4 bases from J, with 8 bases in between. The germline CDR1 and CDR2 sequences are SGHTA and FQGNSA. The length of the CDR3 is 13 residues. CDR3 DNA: TGTGCCAGCAGCTTAATGAACGGAGAGACCCAGTACTTC. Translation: CASSLMNGETQYF.

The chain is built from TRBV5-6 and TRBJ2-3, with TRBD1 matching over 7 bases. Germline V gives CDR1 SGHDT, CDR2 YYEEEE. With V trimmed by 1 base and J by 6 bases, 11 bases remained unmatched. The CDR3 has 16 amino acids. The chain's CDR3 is CASSLFSRGTPDTQYF. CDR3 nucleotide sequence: TGTGCCAGCAGCTTGTTCTCCAGGGGGACCCCCGATACGCAGTATTTT.

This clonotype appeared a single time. CDR3 in amino acids: CASRNGGRRETQYF. The CDR3 DNA is TGTGCCAGCCGTAATGGGGGGCGCAGGGAGACCCAGTACTTC. The chain combines TRBV6-2 or TRBV6-3 with TRBJ2-5; tentatively, D is TRBD1 or TRBD2 (6 bases each). V dropped 8 bases and J dropped 5 bases, with 18 bases sitting between them. CDR1 is MNHEY and CDR2 is SVGEGT in the germline V gene. This CDR3 spans 14 amino acids.

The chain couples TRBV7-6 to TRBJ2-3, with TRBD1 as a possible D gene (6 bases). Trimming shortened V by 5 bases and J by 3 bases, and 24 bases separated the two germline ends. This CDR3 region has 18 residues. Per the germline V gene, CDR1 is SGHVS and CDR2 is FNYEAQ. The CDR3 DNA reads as TGTGCCAGCAGCCCGGGACACATAGGCCTAGGCGAAACAGATACGCAGTATTTT. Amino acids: CASSPGHIGLGETDTQYF.

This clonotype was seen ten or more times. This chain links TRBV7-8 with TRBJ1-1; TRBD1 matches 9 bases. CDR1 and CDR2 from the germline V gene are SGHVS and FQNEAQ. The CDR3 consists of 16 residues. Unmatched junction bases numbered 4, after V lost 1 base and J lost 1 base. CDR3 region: CASSLETGQGNTEAFF. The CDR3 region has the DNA TGTGCCAGCAGCTTAGAGACGGGACAGGGGAACACTGAAGCTTTCTTT.

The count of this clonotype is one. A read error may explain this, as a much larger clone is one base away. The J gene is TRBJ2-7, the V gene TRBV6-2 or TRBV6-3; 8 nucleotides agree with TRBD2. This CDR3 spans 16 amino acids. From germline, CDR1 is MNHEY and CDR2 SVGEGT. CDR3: CASSYSFLAGNYEPYF. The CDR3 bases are TGTGCCAGCAGTTACTCCTTTTTAGCGGGGAATTACGAGCCGTACTTC.

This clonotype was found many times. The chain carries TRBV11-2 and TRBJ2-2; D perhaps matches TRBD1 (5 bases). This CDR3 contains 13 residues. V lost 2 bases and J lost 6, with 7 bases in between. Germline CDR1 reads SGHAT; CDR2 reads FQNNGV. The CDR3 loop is CASSLRGPGELFF. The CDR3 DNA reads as TGTGCCAGCAGCTTAAGGGGTCCCGGGGAGCTGTTTTTT.

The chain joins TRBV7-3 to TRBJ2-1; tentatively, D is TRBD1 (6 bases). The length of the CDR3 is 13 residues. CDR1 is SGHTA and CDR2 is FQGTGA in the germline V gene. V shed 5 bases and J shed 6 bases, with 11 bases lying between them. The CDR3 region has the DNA TGTGCCAGCAGCCTTGACAGGCTCAATGAGCAGTTCTTC. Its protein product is CASSLDRLNEQFF.

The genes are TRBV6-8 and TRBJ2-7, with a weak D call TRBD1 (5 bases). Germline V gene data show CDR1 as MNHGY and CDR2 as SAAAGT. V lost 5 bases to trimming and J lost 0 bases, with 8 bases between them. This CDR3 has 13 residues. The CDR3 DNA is TGTGCCAGCAGTGGACAAAACTCCTACGAGCAGTACGTC. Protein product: CASSGQNSYEQYV.

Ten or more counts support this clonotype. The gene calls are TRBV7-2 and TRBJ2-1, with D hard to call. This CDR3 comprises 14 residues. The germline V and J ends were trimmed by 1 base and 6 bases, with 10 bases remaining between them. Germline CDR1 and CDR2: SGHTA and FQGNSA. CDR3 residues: CASSLEASANEQFF. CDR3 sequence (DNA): TGTGCCAGCAGCTTAGAAGCGTCGGCCAATGAGCAGTTCTTC.

CDR3 in amino acids: CASSYGGTYEQYF. As DNA, the CDR3 is TGTGCCAGCAGTTACGGCGGTACCTACGAGCAGTACTTC. The chain uses TRBV6-2 or TRBV6-3 and TRBJ2-7; D remains unclear. The germline V gene has CDR1 MNHEY and CDR2 SVGEGT. CDR3 size: 13 residues. Trimming removed 2 bases at V and 2 bases at J, with 7 bases between.